The clone carrying this T cell receptor (beta chain) was recorded many times. The sample is drawn from a study of T-cell reconstitution after alpha-beta-depleted transplantation in children. After removal of 6 bases from V and 2 bases from J, the junction contained 8 bases not matched to a gene. CDR1 is SQVTM, CDR2 ANQGSEA, per germline. This CDR3 is built from 15 residues. The library targeted TCRbeta and was prepared with unique molecular identifiers. MiXCR was run by TCRdb on the PCR reads, yielding one entry per CDR3 protein. In the table there are more than 60,000 distinct CDR3 sequences, approximately 7.4% of which are singletons.

The sequence was collected from a human donor who donated a stem cell graft to a child with acute lymphoblastic leukemia. The chain has TRBV29-1 and TRBJ1-2, with 11 nucleotides matching TRBD1. The material sequenced was PBMCs from the stem cell graft donor, taken from the stem cell graft. In DNA form, the CDR3 reads TGCAGCGTAGAGGACAGGGGGCGTCGGAACTATGGCTACACCTTC. Its translation is CSVEDRGRRNYGYTF.